The 8 T cell receptor beta chains given below trace back to one sample, sequenced in a study of T cell repertoires in cytomegalovirus infection. Antigen specificity for these receptors is unknown. TCRdb independently ran MiXCR on the reads; one entry per CDR3 protein. The profile shows about 890,000 distinct CDR3 sequences, 30% to 40% of them singletons. The material was cultured CD8+ T cells from PBMCs, obtained from culture after CMV antigen stimulation. The receptors originated from a human donor in good health (CMV status not recorded). Some clones in this sample may be carry-over from other donors' samples.

V gene TRBV7-8 combines with J gene TRBJ2-1; maybe TRBD1 (5 bases). The ends were cut back, 1 base at V and 14 bases at J, with 15 bases in the middle. The V gene's germline CDR1 is SGHVS and CDR2 FQNEAQ. The CDR3 has 13 amino acids. In DNA form, the CDR3 reads TGTGCCAGCAGCTTAGTAGTGGACAAAGAGGAGTTCTTC. Translation gives CASSLVVDKEEFF.

This chain uses TRBV6-2 or TRBV6-3 with TRBJ1-4; a weak D match, TRBD1 (6 bases). The CDR3 covers 15 residues. V gave up 2 bases and J gave up 4 bases, with 11 bases separating them. The V gene's germline CDR1 is MNHEY and CDR2 SVGEGT. The CDR3 protein is CASSYRGNSNEKLFF. In nucleotides, the CDR3 is TGTGCCAGCAGTTACAGGGGGAATAGTAATGAAAAACTGTTTTTT.

On this clonotype: The junction does not match germline at one end; this may be a read error. The chain employs TRBV7-6 and TRBJ2-3; TRBD2 matches 8 bases. The CDR3 is 15 residues long. The V gene's germline CDR1 is SGHVS and CDR2 FNYEAQ. Here the CDR3 reads CASSPEERGTDTQYF. The CDR3 region has the DNA TGTGCTAGCAGTCCGGAGGAGCGGGGGACAGATACGCAGTATTTT.

The rearrangement uses TRBV19 and TRBJ2-1; D is unclear. Trimming left V 6 bases short and J 0 bases short, with 15 bases between. The CDR3 has 16 amino acids. Germline values: CDR1 LNHDA, CDR2 SQIVND (reference sequence). The CDR3 here is CASRTPEKSSYNEQFF. The CDR3 nucleotides are TGTGCCAGTAGGACCCCAGAGAAAAGCTCCTACAATGAGCAGTTCTTC.

The chain joins TRBV4-2 to TRBJ1-3; D call uncertain. This CDR3 region has 14 residues. Germline-derived CDR1 and CDR2 are LGHNA and YNFKEQ. Trimming cost V 0 bases and J 5 bases, with 8 bases left between them. The CDR3 coding sequence is TGTGCCAGCAGCCAAGAGGGAAAGAGAAACACCATATATTTT. Its protein is CASSQEGKRNTIYF.

At least ten counts were recorded for this clonotype. V and J are TRBV7-6 and TRBJ2-1, with D unresolved. CDR3 size: 12 residues. V dropped 5 bases and J dropped 2 bases, with 4 bases sitting between them. Per germline, CDR1 SGHVS and CDR2 FNYEAQ. In DNA, the CDR3 is TGTGCCAGCAGCACAGCCTACAATGAGCAGTTCTTC. This sequence encodes CASSTAYNEQFF.

This clonotype has a handful of counts. The V call is TRBV28, the J call TRBJ1-5; a possible D gene is TRBD1 (5 bases). Germline lookup yields CDR1 MDHEN and CDR2 SYDVKM. V shed 8 bases and J shed 6 bases, with 20 bases lying between them. The CDR3 runs 15 residues. The CDR3 is CASRTRREAGQPQHF. CDR3 sequence (DNA): TGTGCCAGCCGCACCCGCAGGGAGGCAGGTCAGCCCCAGCATTTT.

This clonotype was found a few times. This chain joins TRBV11-2 and TRBJ2-2; D ambiguous. This CDR3 spans 17 amino acids. In germline, CDR1 is SGHAT, CDR2 FQNNGV. V gave up 5 bases and J gave up 3 bases, with 19 bases separating them. The CDR3 loop is CASSPREWDPDTGELFF. Here the CDR3 DNA reads TGTGCCAGCAGCCCCCGCGAGTGGGATCCGGACACCGGGGAGCTGTTTTTT.